The T cell receptor (beta chain) described here comes from a study of Graves' ophthalmopathy and Graves' hyperthyroidism. Study-wide points: Among expanded thyroid clonotypes above 0.001 frequency, most also occurred in blood.

Active ophthalmopathy (CAS at least 3, NOSPECS at least 4), lasting under 3 months. Reliance was placed on clinical symptoms, serum thyroxine, TRAb, thyroid ultrasound and orbital computed tomography for diagnosis. Trimming took 6 bases from V and 3 from J; bases not matched to a gene: 4. The CDR3 has 14 residues. This clonotype showed up many times. Its specificity is not known. Researchers took RNA transcripts and amplified TCR beta CDR3 regions from them. First-round RT-PCR used HTBI primers; second-round multiplex PCR followed. A single record per CDR3 protein comes from TCRdb applying MiXCR to the multiplex PCR reads. The repertoire consists of 300,000 to 350,000 distinct CDR3 sequences, with about a sixth occurring once and the leading ten covering 9% to 15%.

The clonotype comes from an adult man with Graves' ophthalmopathy. Sequences were obtained from peripheral blood. The chain links TRBV12-3 or TRBV12-4 to TRBJ1-5; 8 bases are shared with TRBD1. CDR3 sequence reads: CASRQGGTNQPQHF. The CDR3 coding sequence is TGTGCCAGCAGACAGGGGGGTACCAATCAGCCCCAGCATTTT.